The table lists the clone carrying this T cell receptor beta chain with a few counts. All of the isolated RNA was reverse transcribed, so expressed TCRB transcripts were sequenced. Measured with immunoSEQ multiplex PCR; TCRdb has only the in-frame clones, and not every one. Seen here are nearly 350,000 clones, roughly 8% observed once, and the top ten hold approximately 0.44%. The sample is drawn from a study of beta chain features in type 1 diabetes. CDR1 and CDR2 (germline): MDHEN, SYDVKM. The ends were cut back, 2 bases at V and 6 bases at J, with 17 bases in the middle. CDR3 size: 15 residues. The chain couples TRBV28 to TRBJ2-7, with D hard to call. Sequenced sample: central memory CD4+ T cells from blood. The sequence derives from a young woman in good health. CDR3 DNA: TGTGCCAGCAGTTTAATCGTTGGCAGAGTGGGCGAGCAGTACTTC. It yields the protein CASSLIVGRVGEQYF.